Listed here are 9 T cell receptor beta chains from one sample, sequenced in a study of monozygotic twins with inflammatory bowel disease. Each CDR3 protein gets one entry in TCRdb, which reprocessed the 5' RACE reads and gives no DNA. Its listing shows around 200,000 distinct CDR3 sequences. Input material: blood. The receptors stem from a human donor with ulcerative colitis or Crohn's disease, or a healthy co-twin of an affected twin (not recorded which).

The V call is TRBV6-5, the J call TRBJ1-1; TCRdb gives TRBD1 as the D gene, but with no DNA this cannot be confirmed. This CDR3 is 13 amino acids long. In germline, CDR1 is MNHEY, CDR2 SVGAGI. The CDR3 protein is CASSRDRGTEAFF.

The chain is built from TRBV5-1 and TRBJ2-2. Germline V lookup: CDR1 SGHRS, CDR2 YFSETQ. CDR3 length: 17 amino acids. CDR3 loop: CASSRRLYAPFTGELFF.

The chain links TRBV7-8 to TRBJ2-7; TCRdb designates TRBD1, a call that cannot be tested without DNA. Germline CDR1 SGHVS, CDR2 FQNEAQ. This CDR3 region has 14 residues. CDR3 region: CASSFYAGGYEQYF.

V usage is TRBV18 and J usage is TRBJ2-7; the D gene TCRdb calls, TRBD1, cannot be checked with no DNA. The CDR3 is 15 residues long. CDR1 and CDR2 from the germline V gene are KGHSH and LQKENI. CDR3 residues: CASSPPGQGYYEQYF. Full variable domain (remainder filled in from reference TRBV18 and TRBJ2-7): NAGVMQNPRHLVRRRGQEARLRCSPMKGHSHVYWYRQLPEEGLKFMVYLQKENIIDESGMPKERFSAEFPKEGPSILRIQQVVRGDSAAYFCASSPPGQGYYEQYFGPGTRLTVT.

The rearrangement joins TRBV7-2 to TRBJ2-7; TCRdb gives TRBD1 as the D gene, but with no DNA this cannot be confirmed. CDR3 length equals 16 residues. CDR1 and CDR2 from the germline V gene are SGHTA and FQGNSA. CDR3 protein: CASSVRGGHTKYEQYF.

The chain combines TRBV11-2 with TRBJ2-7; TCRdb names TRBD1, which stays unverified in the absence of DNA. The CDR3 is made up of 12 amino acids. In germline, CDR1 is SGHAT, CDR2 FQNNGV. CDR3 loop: CASSSQGGEQYF. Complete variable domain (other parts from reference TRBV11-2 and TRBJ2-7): EAGVAQSPRYKIIEKRQSVAFWCNPISGHATLYWYQQILGQGPKLLIQFQNNGVVDDSQLPKDRFSAERLKGVDSTLKIQPAKLEDSAVYLCASSSQGGEQYFGPGTRLTVT.

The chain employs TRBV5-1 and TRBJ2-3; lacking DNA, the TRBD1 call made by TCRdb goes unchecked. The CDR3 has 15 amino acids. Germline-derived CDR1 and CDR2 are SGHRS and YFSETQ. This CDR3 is CASRRAVQHTDTQYF.

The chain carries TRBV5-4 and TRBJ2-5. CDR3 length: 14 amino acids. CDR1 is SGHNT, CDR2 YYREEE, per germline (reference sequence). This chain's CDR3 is CASSLIQNQETQYF. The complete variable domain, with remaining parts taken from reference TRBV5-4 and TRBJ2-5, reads ETGVTQSPTHLIKTRGQQVTLRCSSQSGHNTVSWYQQALGQGPQFIFQYYREEENGRGNFPPRFSGLQFPNYSSELNVNALELDDSALYLCASSLIQNQETQYFGPGTRLLVL.

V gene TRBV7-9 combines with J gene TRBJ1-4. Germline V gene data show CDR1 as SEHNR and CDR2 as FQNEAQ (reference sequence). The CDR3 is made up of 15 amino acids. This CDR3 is CASSLSGRLNEKLFF.